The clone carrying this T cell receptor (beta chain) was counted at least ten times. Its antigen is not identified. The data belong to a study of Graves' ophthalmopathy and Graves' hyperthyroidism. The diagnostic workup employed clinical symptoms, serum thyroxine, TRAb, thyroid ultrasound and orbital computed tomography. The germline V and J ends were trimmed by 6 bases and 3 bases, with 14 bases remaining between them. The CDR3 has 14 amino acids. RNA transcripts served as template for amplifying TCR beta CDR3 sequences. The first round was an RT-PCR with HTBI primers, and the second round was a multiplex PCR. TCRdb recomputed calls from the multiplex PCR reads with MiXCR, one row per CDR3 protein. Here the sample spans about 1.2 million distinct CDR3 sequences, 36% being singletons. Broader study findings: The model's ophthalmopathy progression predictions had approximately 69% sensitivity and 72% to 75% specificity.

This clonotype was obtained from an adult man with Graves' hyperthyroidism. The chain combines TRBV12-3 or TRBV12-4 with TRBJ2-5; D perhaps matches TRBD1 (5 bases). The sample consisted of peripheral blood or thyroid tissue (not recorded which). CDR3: CASSIDGHEETQYF. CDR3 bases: TGTGCCAGCAGCATCGACGGACACGAAGAGACCCAGTACTTC.